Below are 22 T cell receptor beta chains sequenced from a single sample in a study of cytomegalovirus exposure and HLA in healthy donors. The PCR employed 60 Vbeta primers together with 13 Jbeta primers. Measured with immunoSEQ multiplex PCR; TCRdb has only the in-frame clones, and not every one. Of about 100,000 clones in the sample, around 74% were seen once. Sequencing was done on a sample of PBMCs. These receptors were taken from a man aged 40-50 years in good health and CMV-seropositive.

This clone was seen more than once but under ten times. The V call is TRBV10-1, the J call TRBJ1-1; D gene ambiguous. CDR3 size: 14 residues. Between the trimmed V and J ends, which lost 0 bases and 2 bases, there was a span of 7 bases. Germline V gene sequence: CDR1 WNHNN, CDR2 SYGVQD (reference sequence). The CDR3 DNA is TGCGCCAGCAGTGAGTCGGGCAGAAACACTGAAGCTTTCTTT. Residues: CASSESGRNTEAFF.

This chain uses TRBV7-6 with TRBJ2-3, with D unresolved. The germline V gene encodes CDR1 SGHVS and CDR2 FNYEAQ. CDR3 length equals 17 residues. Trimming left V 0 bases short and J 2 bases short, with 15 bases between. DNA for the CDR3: TGTGCCAGCAGCTTAGCTGGTAGTGTAGCCGACACAGATACGCAGTATTTT. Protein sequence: CASSLAGSVADTDTQYF.

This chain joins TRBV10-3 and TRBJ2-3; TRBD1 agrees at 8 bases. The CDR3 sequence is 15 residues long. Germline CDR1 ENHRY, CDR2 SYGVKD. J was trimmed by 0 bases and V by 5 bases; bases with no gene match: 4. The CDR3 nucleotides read TGTGCCATCAGTATCCGGGACAGGAGCACAGATACGCAGTATTTT. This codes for CAISIRDRSTDTQYF.

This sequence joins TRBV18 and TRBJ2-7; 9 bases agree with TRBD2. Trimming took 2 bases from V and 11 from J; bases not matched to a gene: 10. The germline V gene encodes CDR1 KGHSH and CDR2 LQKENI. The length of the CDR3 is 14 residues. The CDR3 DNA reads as TGTGCCAGCTCACCATCAGGCAAGGCTAGCGGGGAGTACTTC. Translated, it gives CASSPSGKASGEYF.

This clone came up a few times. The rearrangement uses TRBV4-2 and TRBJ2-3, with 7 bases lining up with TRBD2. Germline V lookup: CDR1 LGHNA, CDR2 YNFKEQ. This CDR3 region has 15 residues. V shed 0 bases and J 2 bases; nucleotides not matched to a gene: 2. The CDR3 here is CASSQDRDYTDTQYF. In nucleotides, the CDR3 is TGTGCCAGCAGCCAAGATAGGGACTACACAGATACGCAGTATTTT.

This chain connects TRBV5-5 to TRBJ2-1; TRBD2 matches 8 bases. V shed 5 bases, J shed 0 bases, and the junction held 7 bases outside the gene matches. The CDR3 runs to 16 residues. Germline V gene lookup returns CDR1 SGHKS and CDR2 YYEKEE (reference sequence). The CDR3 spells CASRISGSSSYNEQFF. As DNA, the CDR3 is TGTGCCAGCAGGATAAGCGGGAGCAGCTCCTACAATGAGCAGTTCTTC.

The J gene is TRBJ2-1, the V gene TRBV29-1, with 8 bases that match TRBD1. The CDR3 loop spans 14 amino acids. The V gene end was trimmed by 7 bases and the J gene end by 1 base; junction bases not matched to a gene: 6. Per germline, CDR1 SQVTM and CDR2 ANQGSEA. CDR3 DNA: TGCAGCGCCGCCGACAGGGGTTCCTACAATGAGCAGTTCTTC. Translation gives CSAADRGSYNEQFF.

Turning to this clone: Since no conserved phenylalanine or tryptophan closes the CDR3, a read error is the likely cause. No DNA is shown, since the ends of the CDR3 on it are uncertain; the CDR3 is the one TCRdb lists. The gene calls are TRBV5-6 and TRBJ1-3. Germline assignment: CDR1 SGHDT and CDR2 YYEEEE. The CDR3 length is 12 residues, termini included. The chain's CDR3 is CASSLGGDQGLV.

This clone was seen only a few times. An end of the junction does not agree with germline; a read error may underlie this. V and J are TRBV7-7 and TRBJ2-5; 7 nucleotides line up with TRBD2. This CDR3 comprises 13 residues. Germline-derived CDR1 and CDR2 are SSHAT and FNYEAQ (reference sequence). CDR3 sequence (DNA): TGTGCTAGCAGCTTGGGACTAAAAGAGACCCAGTACTTC. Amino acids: CASSLGLKETQYF.

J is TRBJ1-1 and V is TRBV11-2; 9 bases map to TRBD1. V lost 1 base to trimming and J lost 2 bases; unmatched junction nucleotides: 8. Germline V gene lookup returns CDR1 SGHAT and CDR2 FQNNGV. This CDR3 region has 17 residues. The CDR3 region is CASSLAGTGRANTEAFF. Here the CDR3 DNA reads TGTGCCAGCAGCTTAGCCGGGACAGGGAGGGCTAACACTGAAGCTTTCTTT. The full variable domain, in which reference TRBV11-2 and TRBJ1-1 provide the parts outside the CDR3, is EAGVAQSPRYKIIEKRQSVAFWCNPISGHATLYWYQQILGQGPKLLIQFQNNGVVDDSQLPKDRFSAERLKGVDSTLKIQPAKLEDSAVYLCASSLAGTGRANTEAFFGQGTRLTVV.

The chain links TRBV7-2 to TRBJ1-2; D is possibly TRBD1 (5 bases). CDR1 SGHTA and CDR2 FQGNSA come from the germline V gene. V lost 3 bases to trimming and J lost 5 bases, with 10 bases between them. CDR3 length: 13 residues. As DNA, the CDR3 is TGTGCCAGCAGCTTCGGGCAGGGTTATGGCTACACCTTC. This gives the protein CASSFGQGYGYTF.

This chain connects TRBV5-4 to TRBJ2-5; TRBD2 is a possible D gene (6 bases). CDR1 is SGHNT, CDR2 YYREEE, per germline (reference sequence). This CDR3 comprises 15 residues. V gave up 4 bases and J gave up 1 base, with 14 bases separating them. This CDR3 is CASSNRRTTQETQYF. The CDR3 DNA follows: TGTGCCAGCAGCAACAGGAGGACTACCCAAGAGACCCAGTACTTC.

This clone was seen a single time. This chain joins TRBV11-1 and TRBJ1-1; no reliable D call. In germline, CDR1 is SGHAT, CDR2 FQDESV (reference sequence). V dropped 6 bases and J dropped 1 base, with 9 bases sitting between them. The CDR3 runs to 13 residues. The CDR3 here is CASRLGENTEAFF. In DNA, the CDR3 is TGTGCCAGCAGACTAGGAGAGAACACTGAAGCTTTCTTT. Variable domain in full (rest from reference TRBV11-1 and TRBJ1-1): EAEVAQSPRYKITEKSQAVAFWCDPISGHATLYWYRQILGQGPELLVQFQDESVVDDSQLPKDRFSAERLKGVDSTLKIQPAELGDSAMYLCASRLGENTEAFFGQGTRLTVV.

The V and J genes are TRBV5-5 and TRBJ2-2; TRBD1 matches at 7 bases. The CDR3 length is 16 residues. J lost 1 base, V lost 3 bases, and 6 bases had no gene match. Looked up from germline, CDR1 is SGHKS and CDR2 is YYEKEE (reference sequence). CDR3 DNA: TGTGCCAGCAGCTGGAGCTGGACAGGGAACACCGGGGAGCTGTTTTTT. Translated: CASSWSWTGNTGELFF.

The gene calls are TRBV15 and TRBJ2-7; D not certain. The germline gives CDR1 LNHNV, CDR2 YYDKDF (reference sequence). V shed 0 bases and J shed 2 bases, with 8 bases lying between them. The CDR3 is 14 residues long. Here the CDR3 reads CATSRDEATYEQYF. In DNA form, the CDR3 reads TGTGCCACCAGCAGAGATGAGGCCACCTACGAGCAGTACTTC.

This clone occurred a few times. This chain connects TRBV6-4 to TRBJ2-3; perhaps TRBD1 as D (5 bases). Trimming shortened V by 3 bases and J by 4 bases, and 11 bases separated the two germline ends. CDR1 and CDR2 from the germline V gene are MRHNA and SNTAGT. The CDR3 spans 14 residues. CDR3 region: CASSEGREADTQYF. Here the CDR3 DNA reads TGTGCCAGCAGTGAGGGGCGCGAGGCAGATACGCAGTATTTT.

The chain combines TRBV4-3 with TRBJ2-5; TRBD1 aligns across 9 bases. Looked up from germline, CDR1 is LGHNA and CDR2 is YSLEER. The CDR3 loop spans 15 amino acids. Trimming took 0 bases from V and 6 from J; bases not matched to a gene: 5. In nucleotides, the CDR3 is TGCGCCAGCAGCCAAGATCGGGACAGGGCCAAGACCCAGTACTTC. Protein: CASSQDRDRAKTQYF.

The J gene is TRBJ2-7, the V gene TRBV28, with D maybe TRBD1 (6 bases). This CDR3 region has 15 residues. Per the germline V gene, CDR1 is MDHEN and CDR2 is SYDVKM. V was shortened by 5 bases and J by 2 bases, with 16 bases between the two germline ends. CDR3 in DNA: TGTGCCAGCAGTCCTCAGGGGTTAAGGGCCTACGAGCAGTACTTC. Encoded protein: CASSPQGLRAYEQYF.

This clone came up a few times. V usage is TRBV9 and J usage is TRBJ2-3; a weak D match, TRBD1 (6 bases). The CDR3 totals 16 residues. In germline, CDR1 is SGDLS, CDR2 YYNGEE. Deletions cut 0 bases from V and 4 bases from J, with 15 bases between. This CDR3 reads CASSVGWGRGPDTQYF. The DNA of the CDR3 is TGTGCCAGCAGCGTAGGATGGGGCAGGGGCCCAGATACGCAGTATTTT.

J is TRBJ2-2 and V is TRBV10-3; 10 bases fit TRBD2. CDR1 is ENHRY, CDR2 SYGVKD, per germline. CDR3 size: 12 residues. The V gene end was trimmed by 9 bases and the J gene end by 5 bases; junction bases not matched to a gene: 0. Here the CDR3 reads CAIAGGTGELFF. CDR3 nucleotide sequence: TGTGCCATAGCGGGAGGGACCGGGGAGCTGTTTTTT.

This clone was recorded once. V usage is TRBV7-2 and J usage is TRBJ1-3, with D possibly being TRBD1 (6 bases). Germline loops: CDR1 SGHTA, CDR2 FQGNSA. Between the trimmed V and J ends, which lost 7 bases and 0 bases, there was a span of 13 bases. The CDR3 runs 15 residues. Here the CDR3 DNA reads TGTGCCAGCACATTTACAGGGATCTCTGGAAACACCATATATTTT. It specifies CASTFTGISGNTIYF.

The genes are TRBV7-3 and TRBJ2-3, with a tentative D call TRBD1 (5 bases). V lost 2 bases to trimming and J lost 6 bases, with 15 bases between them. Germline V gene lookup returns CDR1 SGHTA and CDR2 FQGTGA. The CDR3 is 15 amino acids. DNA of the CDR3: TGTGCCAGCAGCTTACAGGGATCAGGTCGGGATACGCAGTATTTT. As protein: CASSLQGSGRDTQYF.